This T cell receptor (beta chain) was sequenced in a study of regulatory T cells in long-lasting Graves disease. Study details: A definition of persistent Graves' disease required over 5 years of antithyroid drugs plus positive TSH receptor antibodies. Findings and limits, study-wide: Persistent Graves' patients showed reduced TCR diversity versus newly diagnosed patients.

This clonotype was observed a few times. Its antigen remains unknown. CDR3-region Arm-PCR and iRepertoire HTBI primers produced the TCR beta libraries. MiXCR, applied by TCRdb to the multiplex PCR reads, yields one record per CDR3 protein. The data show 400,000 to 500,000 distinct CDR3 sequences, approximately 23% seen once. V was shortened by 6 bases and J by 2 bases, with 22 bases between the two germline ends. Germline lookup yields CDR1 MNHNS and CDR2 SASEGT. This CDR3 is built from 17 residues. Time point reported: persistent/refractory GD, antithyroid drugs over 5 years with positive TRAb. PBMC-extracted RNA yielded the TCR library.

The sequenced sample was peripheral blood mononuclear cells (PBMCs), obtained when the disease was refractory, from a patient treated with antithyroid drugs. The chain has TRBV6-1 and TRBJ2-5, with D perhaps matching TRBD2 (5 bases). The receptor's source is a female donor with Graves disease. This CDR3 reads CASSSGSGVGAQETQYF. CDR3 DNA: TGTGCCAGCAGCTCGGGCAGCGGAGTGGGTGCGCAAGAGACCCAGTACTTC.